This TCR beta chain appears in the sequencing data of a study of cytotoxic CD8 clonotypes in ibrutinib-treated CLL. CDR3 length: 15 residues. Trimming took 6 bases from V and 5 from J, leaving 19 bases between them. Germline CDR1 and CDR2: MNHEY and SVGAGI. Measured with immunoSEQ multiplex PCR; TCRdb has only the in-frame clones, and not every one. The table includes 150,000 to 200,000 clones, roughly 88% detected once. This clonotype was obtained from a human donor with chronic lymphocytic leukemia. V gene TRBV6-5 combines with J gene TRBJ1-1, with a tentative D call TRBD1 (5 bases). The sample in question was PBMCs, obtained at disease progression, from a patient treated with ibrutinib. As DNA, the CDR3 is TGTGCCAGCAGCCAAGGCAGGGTGAGCGGAACTGAAGCTTTCTTT. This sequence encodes CASSQGRVSGTEAFF.